What follows is one T cell receptor (beta chain) and its context. Its antigen is currently unknown. The sample is drawn from a study of immune evolution from preneoplasia to lung adenocarcinoma. Study-wide background: HLA loss of heterozygosity: under 7.5% AIS, roughly 15% MIA, approximately 31% ADC, none AAH. Study-level points and caveats: Top clone frequencies peaked in normal lung, apparently declining through invasive adenocarcinoma.

Some clones are missing from TCRdb's copy, which holds only in-frame ones; the method was immunoSEQ multiplex PCR. The data show approximately 11,000 clones, more than 70% seen once. Between the mid-2010s and the late 2010s, patients underwent resection in Japan or China. Premalignant or tumor cells were enriched by macro-dissection after pathologic assessment. Germline V gene lookup returns CDR1 MNHEY and CDR2 SVGAGI. V lost 0 bases to trimming and J lost 1 base, with 6 bases between them. The CDR3 contains 14 residues. The chain has TRBV6-5 and TRBJ1-1; D gene ambiguous. The clonotype originates from a person between 65 and 79 years old with lung adenocarcinoma. Input material: FFPE minimally invasive lung adenocarcinoma tissue. Here the CDR3 DNA reads TGTGCCAGCAGTTACTCGTTCTCGAACACTGAAGCTTTCTTT. As protein: CASSYSFSNTEAFF.